This T cell receptor beta chain stems from a study of T-cell reconstitution after alpha-beta-depleted transplantation in children. Notes on the study in general: When one year had passed after transplant, most T-cell counts and diversity came from newly produced T cells. Alpha-beta T cells about two months after transplant reportedly derived from several hundred expanded graft clones. Where some patients showed high TCRbeta diversity at day 60, it came from recipient T cells and thymic progenitors that had survived.

The TCRbeta library incorporated unique molecular identifiers. TCRdb reprocessed the PCR reads with MiXCR, giving one entry per CDR3 protein. This sample has about 140,000 distinct CDR3 sequences, with around 8.5% found just once. Germline lookup yields CDR1 SGHRS and CDR2 YFSETQ. CDR3 size: 14 residues. The V and J ends lost 4 bases and 13 bases, in that order; junction bases with no gene match: 6. Comment on this clonotype: Antigen specificity is unknown.

The sample here was PBMCs, mostly from graft donor cells, taken 180 days after TCRalphabeta/CD19-depleted stem cell transplant. The chain has TRBV5-1 and TRBJ2-1; TRBD2 matches at 15 bases. This TCR was sampled from a female patient aged 2-15 years who had a stem cell transplant for congenital amegakaryocytic thrombocytopenia, so the T cells may come from the graft donor. The chain's CDR3 is CASSLGLAGGLQFF. DNA for the CDR3: TGCGCCAGCAGCCTGGGACTAGCGGGGGGCCTACAGTTCTTC. Full variable domain (rest looked up from reference TRBV5-1 and TRBJ2-1): KAGVTQTPRYLIKTRGQQVTLSCSPISGHRSVSWYQQTPGQGLQFLFEYFSETQRNKGNFPGRFSGRQFSNSRSEMNVSTLELGDSALYLCASSLGLAGGLQFFGPGTRLTVL.